This record concerns one T cell receptor (beta chain) sequence. Its antigen target is currently unknown. Base qualities are missing; no much larger clone stands one base away. These data are taken from a study of OX40 agonist ivuxolimab in advanced cancers. With respect to the entire study: Ivuxolimab was a fully human IgG2 agonistic monoclonal antibody targeting the costimulatory receptor OX40 (CD134). Intravenous ivuxolimab was administered to patients every 2 weeks at six dose levels: 0.01, 0.1, 0.3, 1.5, 3 and 10 mg/kg. Among the approximately 50 dose-escalation patients, around 20 had hepatocellular carcinoma, roughly 15 melanoma, 9 renal cell carcinoma and 9 head and neck cancer. The dose-escalation cohort was roughly 80% male with a mean age of 60 years, ranging from about 23 to 85. Patients were allowed to have had prior anti-PD-1, anti-PD-L1 or anti-CTLA-4 therapy, and around two fifths of the dose-escalation patients had been treated with checkpoint inhibitors. Partial responses occurred in three dose-escalation patients, of whom one had hepatocellular carcinoma and two had cutaneous melanoma. The point of sequencing TCRbeta in the periphery was to test whether ivuxolimab changed TCR sequence diversity and drove clonal T-cell expansion. The paper describes the monotherapy dose-escalation part (N of about 55 patients) of the phase I trial of ivuxolimab. Points the paper makes about the study in general: The antigen specificity of the peripheral T cells that underwent clonal expansion was not determined. In partial responders in the 0.1-3.0 mg/kg groups, normalized peripheral clonal expansion was found to be among the lowest, especially among CD8+ T cells. Low levels of normalized T-cell clonal expansion were also seen in some patients who did not respond. After ivuxolimab, CD8+ T cells had more expanded clones than CD4+ T cells on average. At doses of 0.1 to 3.0 mg/kg, clonal expansion of both CD4+ and CD8+ blood T cells was observed from baseline to week 6.

Genomic DNA was isolated from the sorted cells so that the TCRbeta CDR3 region could be sequenced. The immunoSEQ Assay was used for sequencing of TCRbeta CDR3 regions. Here the immuneACCESS table is served through TCRdb, limited to in-frame sequences with V and J called. Missing clones are a known gap in these copies; in checked studies unresolved V genes cover under half, and the rest lacks a known reason. This sample comprises 90,000 to 130,000 clones, approximately 90% of them detected only once. Over 0.6% of the sample belongs to the ten largest clones. The trial excluded patients who had a history of autoimmune disease or who were on systemic immunosuppression. Peripheral blood for TCR sequencing was drawn from every dose cohort at baseline, at cycle 4 day 1 and at cycle 7 day 1. Samples came from an open-label, multicenter, first-in-human phase I dose-escalation trial of ivuxolimab. The trial enrolled adults with locally advanced or metastatic head and neck squamous cell, hepatocellular, melanoma or renal cell carcinoma. Before TCR sequencing, CD4+ T cells and CD8+ T cells were sorted from peripheral blood as separate populations.

The source of this sequence is an adult with an advanced solid tumor such as melanoma, head and neck, liver or kidney cancer. Material: CD4+ or CD8+ T cells sorted from blood, obtained in a trial of the OX40 agonist ivuxolimab.

The DNA is as follows: TGTGCCTGGAAAGGACAGCCGAACACCGGGGAGCTGTTTTTT. Its coded protein is CAWKGQPNTGELFF. Rearrangement joined TRBV30 to TRBJ2-2; the D region possibly corresponds to TRBD1 (6 bases align). The CDR3 holds 14 amino acids from the cysteine to the phenylalanine. Of all the DNA, just the CDR3 is kept, 42 bases in frame from base 1. Cut back by 4 bases and 0 bases, the V and J ends lie 9 bases apart. CDR1 and CDR2 were assigned from the germline V gene (reference sequence) as GTSNPN and SVGIG.